Listed here are 27 T cell receptor beta chains from one sample, sequenced in a study of shared clonotypes between healthy human individuals. Here immunoSEQ multiplex PCR was the method, and the copy in TCRdb shows in-frame clones only, minus some. The sample includes fewer than 650,000 clones, less than 80% of them seen just once. What was sequenced was PBMCs. These receptors came from a woman between 40 and 55 years old in good health. Some clones in this sample may be carry-over from other donors' samples.

The chain joins TRBV7-2 to TRBJ1-2; weak D call: TRBD1 (5 bases). Germline V gene lookup returns CDR1 SGHTA and CDR2 FQGNSA. The CDR3 is 16 residues long. Trimming stripped 2 bases from V and 4 bases from J, with 17 bases between. CDR3 in DNA: TGTGCCAGCAGCTTATTCGCGGGGGAAAATGGCTATGGCTACACCTTC. The encoded protein is CASSLFAGENGYGYTF.

Remarks on this clone: This clone may be a read error of a much larger clone one base away. The CDR3 spells CSVRPAGDIQYF. The CDR3 nucleotides are TGCAGCGTAAGGCCTGCGGGGGACATTCAGTACTTC. The chain uses TRBV29-1 and TRBJ2-4; 7 bases fit TRBD2. The CDR3 loop spans 12 amino acids. Germline CDR1 reads SQVTM; CDR2 reads ANQGSEA. V shed 6 bases and J 8 bases; nucleotides not matched to a gene: 7.

This chain connects TRBV9 to TRBJ2-1, with 8 bases matching TRBD2. The CDR3 spans 14 residues. V shed 4 bases, J shed 5 bases, and the junction held 5 bases outside the gene matches. Germline V gives CDR1 SGDLS, CDR2 YYNGEE. The CDR3 loop reads CASSMRTSHNEQFF. CDR3 nucleotides: TGTGCCAGCAGCATGCGGACTAGCCACAATGAGCAGTTCTTC.

The V call is TRBV25-1, the J call TRBJ2-5, with TRBD2 identical over 9 bases. Germline CDR1 and CDR2: MGHDK and SYGVNS. The CDR3 consists of 15 residues. Losses at the gene ends were 1 base for V and 9 bases for J; bases not matched to a gene: 9. The CDR3 bases are TGTGCCAGCAGTGAATTGACTAGCGGAGGGGGGGCCCAGTACTTC. The encoded protein is CASSELTSGGGAQYF.

This clone has only a few counts. The chain couples TRBV6-1 to TRBJ1-5, with unresolved D. In germline, CDR1 is MNHNS, CDR2 SASEGT. The V end was cut by 3 bases, the J end by 6 bases, with 9 bases between. The CDR3 consists of 13 residues. As DNA, the CDR3 is TGTGCCAGCAGTGAGGGGAGAATTCAGCCCCAGCATTTT. This translates into CASSEGRIQPQHF.

The J gene is TRBJ2-7, the V gene TRBV27; tentatively, D is TRBD1 (6 bases). Germline CDR1 is MNHEY and CDR2 is SMNVEV (reference sequence). CDR3 length equals 13 residues. The V gene lost 6 bases and the J gene lost 4 bases, with 13 bases spanning the gap. The CDR3 region has the DNA TGTGCCAGCAGAGGACAGATCTCTTACGAGCAGTACTTC. This codes for CASRGQISYEQYF.

This chain joins TRBV19 and TRBJ2-7; D is possibly TRBD1 or TRBD2 (5 bases each). V dropped 3 bases and J dropped 1 base, with 10 bases sitting between them. Germline V gives CDR1 LNHDA, CDR2 SQIVND (reference sequence). The length of the CDR3 is 14 residues. CDR3 in amino acids: CASSMWDGSYEQYF. The CDR3 DNA reads as TGTGCCAGTAGTATGTGGGACGGTTCCTACGAGCAGTACTTC.

The J gene is TRBJ2-3, the V gene TRBV7-9, with a possible D match to TRBD2 (5 bases). Deletions cut 3 bases from V and 1 base from J, with 8 bases between. The CDR3 is 14 amino acids. Germline CDR1 is SEHNR and CDR2 is FQNEAQ (reference sequence). As DNA, the CDR3 is TGTGCCAGCAGCTTCGAGGGCCGCACAGATACGCAGTATTTT. It codes for CASSFEGRTDTQYF.

This clone was recorded only once. The chain has TRBV18 and TRBJ2-7, with 10 bases fitting TRBD2. V gave up 6 bases and J gave up 2 bases; unmatched junction bases: 4. The CDR3 is 14 residues long. In germline, CDR1 is KGHSH, CDR2 LQKENI. The CDR3 region has the DNA TGTGCCAGCTCTCTAGCGGGAGCGACCTACGAGCAGTACTTC. Translation: CASSLAGATYEQYF.

The genes are TRBV9 and TRBJ1-2; D call uncertain. V was trimmed by 0 bases and J by 8 bases, leaving 8 bases between them. This CDR3 region has 12 residues. The germline gives CDR1 SGDLS, CDR2 YYNGEE. In DNA form, the CDR3 reads TGTGCCAGCAGCGTAGGAGGAAAGGGCTACACCTTC. Residues: CASSVGGKGYTF.

This clone appeared once. The gene calls are TRBV19 and TRBJ2-3; 7 bases agree with TRBD2. The germline V gene encodes CDR1 LNHDA and CDR2 SQIVND (reference sequence). This CDR3 has 15 residues. Trimming cost V 7 bases and J 0 bases; bases outside gene matches: 7. In DNA form, the CDR3 reads TGTGCCAGTACCCGGGGTAGCGGGAGCACAGATACGCAGTATTTT. Its translation: CASTRGSGSTDTQYF.

V is TRBV7-3 and J is TRBJ2-6; TRBD1 or TRBD2 may be the D gene (5 bases each). The CDR3 has 16 amino acids. Germline CDR1 is SGHTA and CDR2 is FQGTGA. Trimming cost V 2 bases and J 4 bases, with 12 bases left between them. The CDR3 bases are TGTGCCAGCAGCTTATCACTGGGACGGGGGGCCAACGTCCTGACTTTC. It codes for CASSLSLGRGANVLTF.

The chain joins TRBV4-2 to TRBJ2-7, with TRBD1 matching 10 bases. Unmatched junction bases numbered 4, after V lost 0 bases and J lost 2 bases. The germline V gene encodes CDR1 LGHNA and CDR2 YNFKEQ. The CDR3 extends over 16 amino acids. CDR3 in amino acids: CASSQEEGQGTYEQYF. As DNA, the CDR3 is TGTGCCAGCAGCCAAGAGGAGGGACAGGGGACCTACGAGCAGTACTTC.

This sequence joins TRBV9 and TRBJ2-5; D tentatively reads TRBD1 or TRBD2 (5 bases each). The CDR3 spans 16 residues. Deletions cut 3 bases from V and 5 bases from J, with 20 bases between. CDR1 is SGDLS and CDR2 is YYNGEE in the germline V gene. The CDR3 sequence: CASSGPGPQAGETQYF. DNA for the CDR3: TGTGCCAGCAGCGGTCCGGGACCCCAAGCCGGGGAGACCCAGTACTTC.

The gene calls are TRBV7-2 and TRBJ2-7, with a possible D match to TRBD1 (5 bases). This CDR3 has 15 amino acids. CDR1 SGHTA and CDR2 FQGNSA come from the germline V gene. V lost 1 base, J lost 4 bases, and 14 bases lay in between. The CDR3 loop is CASSLVGQGVYEQYF. The DNA of the CDR3 is TGTGCCAGCAGCTTAGTAGGGCAGGGCGTGTACGAGCAGTACTTC.

A word on this clone: The sample holds other DNA sequences that translate to the same CDR3. The chain has TRBV9 and TRBJ2-4, with a weak D call TRBD2 (6 bases). Trimming pared 2 bases from V and 0 bases from J, leaving 6 bases between. CDR1 and CDR2 (germline): SGDLS, YYNGEE. The CDR3 has 14 residues. DNA of the CDR3: TGTGCCAGCAGCGTGGGGGGAGCCAAAAACATTCAGTACTTC. Amino acids: CASSVGGAKNIQYF. The full variable domain, in which reference TRBV9 and TRBJ2-4 provide the parts outside the CDR3, is DSGVTQTPKHLITATGQRVTLRCSPRSGDLSVYWYQQSLDQGLQFLIQYYNGEERAKGNILERFSAQQFPDLHSELNLSSLELGDSALYFCASSVGGAKNIQYFGAGTRLSVL.

The chain employs TRBV10-3 and TRBJ2-3, with 7 bases aligning to TRBD2. This CDR3 spans 14 amino acids. V lost 6 bases to trimming and J lost 3 bases; unmatched junction nucleotides: 6. Germline values: CDR1 ENHRY, CDR2 SYGVKD. CDR3 DNA sequence: TGTGCCATCAGCGGCGGGAGTTTGACAGATACGCAGTATTTT. This gives the protein CAISGGSLTDTQYF.

On this clone itself: In the same sample, other DNA sequences code for this CDR3. The chain recombines TRBV18 with TRBJ2-5; 7 positions match TRBD1. CDR1 and CDR2 (germline): KGHSH, LQKENI. The CDR3 is made up of 14 amino acids. Trimming at V came to 0 bases and at J to 4 bases, leaving 2 bases not matched to a gene. The CDR3 sequence is CASSPPTGRETQYF. CDR3 nucleotides: TGTGCCAGCTCACCACCGACAGGGCGAGAGACCCAGTACTTC.

Worth noting for this clone: This likely came from a read error, as a far larger clone is one base away. The CDR3 DNA follows: TGTGCCGGCTTACGACAGGGGTCTTACAATGAGCGGTTCTTC. Translating it yields CAGLRQGSYNERFF. The chain couples TRBV30 to TRBJ2-1; 8 bases align to TRBD1. Germline CDR1 and CDR2: GTSNPN and SVGIG (reference sequence). The CDR3 contains 14 residues.

The chain links TRBV4-1 to TRBJ1-1, with D possibly being TRBD1 (6 bases). Germline loops: CDR1 MGHRA, CDR2 YSYEKL. The CDR3 extends over 13 amino acids. V was pared by 6 bases and J by 5 bases, with 13 bases between. The CDR3: CASRSDRRTEAFF. The CDR3, as DNA: TGCGCCAGCAGGTCGGACAGAAGAACTGAAGCTTTCTTT.

Comments on this clone: An end of the junction does not agree with germline; a read error may underlie this. The chain couples TRBV2 to TRBJ2-1, with 11 bases that match TRBD1. This CDR3 spans 12 amino acids. Per the germline V gene, CDR1 is SNHLY and CDR2 is FYNNEI. CDR3 sequence: CASSESRDRGVF. CDR3 DNA sequence: TGTGCCAGCAGTGAAAGTAGGGACAGGGGGGTCTTC.

This chain links TRBV5-1 with TRBJ1-1; D unresolved. This CDR3 has 12 amino acids. Germline values: CDR1 SGHRS, CDR2 YFSETQ. Trimming shortened V by 2 bases and J by 8 bases, and 10 bases separated the two germline ends. The CDR3 nucleotides are TGCGCCAGCAGCTTCATTGGAGGGGAAGCTTTCTTT. Amino acid sequence: CASSFIGGEAFF.

This clone was counted only a few times. This sequence joins TRBV28 and TRBJ1-1; D possibly corresponds to TRBD1 (5 bases). CDR3 length equals 19 residues. Trimming left V 3 bases short and J 0 bases short, with 23 bases between. Per the germline V gene, CDR1 is MDHEN and CDR2 is SYDVKM. This CDR3 is CASSFITSLDSFLNTEAFF. The CDR3 DNA sequence: TGTGCCAGCAGTTTTATAACGTCCCTCGACAGCTTCCTGAACACTGAAGCTTTCTTT.

Details on this clone: The same CDR3 arises from other DNA sequences in this sample as well. This chain connects TRBV7-3 to TRBJ2-2, with unresolved D. The CDR3 contains 14 residues. Germline CDR1 SGHTA, CDR2 FQGTGA. The germline V and J ends were trimmed by 5 bases and 1 base, with 8 bases remaining between them. The CDR3 DNA sequence: TGTGCCAGCAGCCCCACGAGGAACACCGGGGAGCTGTTTTTT. Its protein product is CASSPTRNTGELFF.

This clone showed up just once. In DNA, the CDR3 is TGTGCCAGCAGCCCGTCTTCCCAAAACACCGGGGAGCTGTTTTTT. Amino acids: CASSPSSQNTGELFF. This chain connects TRBV4-2 to TRBJ2-2; no clear D gene. Trimming removed 4 bases from V and 2 bases from J, with 11 bases in between. Germline V gene lookup returns CDR1 LGHNA and CDR2 YNFKEQ. CDR3 length equals 15 residues.

This clone was counted only a few times. The chain links TRBV19 to TRBJ1-2, with TRBD1 as a possible D gene (6 bases). The CDR3 is 15 amino acids. CDR1 and CDR2 (germline): LNHDA, SQIVND (reference sequence). V was trimmed by 5 bases and J by 0 bases, leaving 13 bases between them. CDR3 nucleotides: TGTGCCAGTAGTCCAGGACAGACGACTAACTATGGCTACACCTTC. Protein sequence: CASSPGQTTNYGYTF. The whole variable domain, filled in from reference TRBV19 and TRBJ1-2, reads DGGITQSPKYLFRKEGQNVTLSCEQNLNHDAMYWYRQDPGQGLRLIYYSQIVNDFQKGDIAEGYSVSREKKESFPLTVTSAQKNPTAFYLCASSPGQTTNYGYTFGSGTRLTVV.

The rearrangement joins TRBV5-1 to TRBJ2-1, with D unresolved. The germline V gene has CDR1 SGHRS and CDR2 YFSETQ. CDR3 length equals 14 residues. The V end was cut by 3 bases, the J end by 6 bases, with 13 bases between. This CDR3 is CASSYTRDSNEQFF. The CDR3 DNA sequence: TGCGCCAGCAGCTACACACGCGATTCCAATGAGCAGTTCTTC.